One sample yielded the 17 T cell receptor beta chains listed below, sequenced in a study of blood T cell repertoires in COVID-19. Data came from immunoSEQ multiplex PCR; TCRdb stores just in-frame clones and leaves some out. Here the sample spans 150,000 to 200,000 clones, 85% to 90% being singletons. Sample: peripheral blood. These receptors were obtained from a woman aged 55-75 years with COVID-19, enrolled during active disease.

The chain has TRBV9 and TRBJ1-1; D unclear. Germline lookup yields CDR1 SGDLS and CDR2 YYNGEE. V was cut by 4 bases and J by 1 base, with 14 bases left in between. There are 15 residues in the CDR3. The CDR3 loop reads CASSLGPTENTEAFF. For the CDR3, the DNA is TGTGCCAGCAGCCTAGGACCTACAGAGAACACTGAAGCTTTCTTT.

The chain has TRBV27 and TRBJ2-1; 14 bases agree with TRBD2. Trimming cost V 5 bases and J 4 bases; bases outside gene matches: 7. Germline-derived CDR1 and CDR2 are MNHEY and SMNVEV (reference sequence). This CDR3 region has 17 residues. CDR3 in DNA: TGTGCCAGCAGTCAAGACGGGACTAGCGGGAGTTACAATGAGCAGTTCTTC. This sequence encodes CASSQDGTSGSYNEQFF.

This clone has a single count. The rearrangement links TRBV28 to TRBJ1-5; D possibly corresponds to TRBD1 (6 bases). Looked up from germline, CDR1 is MDHEN and CDR2 is SYDVKM. The CDR3 runs to 15 residues. V was shortened by 3 bases and J by 2 bases, with 11 bases between the two germline ends. CDR3 nucleotide sequence: TGTGCCAGCAGTTTTGGGGGCTCTGGCAATCAGCCCCAGCATTTT. Its protein is CASSFGGSGNQPQHF.

The rearrangement links TRBV6-2 or TRBV6-3 to TRBJ1-6; D remains ambiguous. V was shortened by 0 bases and J by 0 bases, with 12 bases between the two germline ends. This CDR3 is 18 amino acids long. In germline, CDR1 is MNHEY, CDR2 SVGEGT. The CDR3 DNA reads TGTGCCAGCAGTTACTCGGCGGGCACGAGCTCCTATAATTCACCCCTCCACTTT. It codes for CASSYSAGTSSYNSPLHF.

The chain combines TRBV19 with TRBJ1-6, with D perhaps TRBD1 (6 bases). Germline CDR1 and CDR2: LNHDA and SQIVND (reference sequence). Trimming stripped 2 bases from V and 8 bases from J, with 16 bases between. CDR3 size: 16 residues. Here the CDR3 reads CASSIRKGGEDSPLHF. DNA of the CDR3: TGTGCCAGTAGTATAAGGAAAGGGGGGGAAGATTCACCCCTCCACTTT.

J is TRBJ1-6 and V is TRBV6-5; D gene unclear. Germline CDR1 reads MNHEY; CDR2 reads SVGAGI. This CDR3 has 14 residues. Trimming shortened V by 2 bases and J by 11 bases, and 13 bases separated the two germline ends. The CDR3 loop reads CASSYNRILTPLHF. Here the CDR3 DNA reads TGTGCCAGCAGTTACAACAGAATATTGACACCCCTCCACTTT.

This clone appeared once. The V gene is TRBV5-6, the J gene TRBJ2-7; 9 bases map to TRBD1. CDR1 and CDR2 from the germline V gene are SGHDT and YYEEEE. The length of the CDR3 is 14 residues. The trim removed 5 bases at V and 6 bases at J, leaving 9 bases unmatched. CDR3 sequence: CASRGTGRGLEQYF. The CDR3 nucleotides are TGTGCCAGCAGGGGGACAGGGCGGGGTCTCGAGCAGTACTTC.

The V and J genes are TRBV19 and TRBJ2-1, with 14 bases aligning to TRBD2. V was pared by 10 bases and J by 6 bases, with 14 bases of the junction left unmatched. The CDR3 runs 17 residues. Per the germline V gene, CDR1 is LNHDA and CDR2 is SQIVND (reference sequence). The CDR3: CATRRPGLAGDGNEQFF. The DNA of the CDR3 is TGTGCCACTCGTCGTCCGGGACTAGCGGGAGATGGCAATGAGCAGTTCTTC. Full variable domain (outside the CDR3, taken from reference TRBV19 and TRBJ2-1): DGGITQSPKYLFRKEGQNVTLSCEQNLNHDAMYWYRQDPGQGLRLIYYSQIVNDFQKGDIAEGYSVSREKKESFPLTVTSAQKNPTAFYLCATRRPGLAGDGNEQFFGPGTRLTVL.

The V and J genes are TRBV5-1 and TRBJ1-6; a weak D match, TRBD1 (5 bases). The germline CDR1 and CDR2 sequences are SGHRS and YFSETQ. Trimming removed 2 bases from V and 8 bases from J, with 11 bases in between. CDR3 length equals 14 residues. The CDR3 sequence is CASSLVGADSPLHF. The CDR3 DNA is TGCGCCAGCAGCTTAGTAGGGGCCGATTCACCCCTCCACTTT.

V is TRBV10-3 and J is TRBJ1-5; D is perhaps TRBD1 (5 bases). Trimming pared 11 bases from V and 0 bases from J, leaving 14 bases between. Germline CDR1 is ENHRY and CDR2 is SYGVKD. CDR3 length: 14 residues. In DNA form, the CDR3 reads TGTGCCGTAGGACAAGGGGATAGCAATCAGCCCCAGCATTTT. It is translated as CAVGQGDSNQPQHF.

The V and J genes are TRBV4-3 and TRBJ1-3, with 8 bases that match TRBD1. The CDR3 sequence is 15 residues long. The germline V gene encodes CDR1 LGHNA and CDR2 YSLEER. Losses at the gene ends were 4 bases for V and 0 bases for J; bases not matched to a gene: 2. The CDR3 DNA follows: TGCGCCAGCAGCCCCACAGGGGGCTCTGGAAACACCATATATTTT. It is translated as CASSPTGGSGNTIYF.

This chain joins TRBV12-5 and TRBJ2-2; D might be TRBD1 (6 bases). Germline CDR1 is LGHNT and CDR2 is FRNRAP. Trimming cost V 5 bases and J 6 bases, with 10 bases left between them. CDR3 size: 13 residues. The DNA of the CDR3 is TGTGCTAGTGGTACCGGACAGTCCGGGGAGCTGTTTTTT. Protein: CASGTGQSGELFF. The whole variable domain, filled in from reference TRBV12-5 and TRBJ2-2, reads DARVTQTPRHKVTEMGQEVTMRCQPILGHNTVFWYRQTMMQGLELLAYFRNRAPLDDSGMPKDRFSAEMPDATLATLKIQPSEPRDSAVYFCASGTGQSGELFFGEGSRLTVL.

The chain carries TRBV7-2 and TRBJ1-5; D is unclear. Germline V lookup: CDR1 SGHTA, CDR2 FQGNSA. V shed 4 bases and J shed 1 base, with 14 bases lying between them. The length of the CDR3 is 16 residues. CDR3 in amino acids: CASSSRGGESNQPQHF. In nucleotides, the CDR3 is TGTGCCAGCAGCTCCCGGGGTGGGGAAAGCAATCAGCCCCAGCATTTT.

This chain links TRBV3-1 (or the pseudogene TRBV3-2) with TRBJ2-7; a possible D gene is TRBD1 (5 bases). The CDR3 extends over 13 amino acids. With 0 bases removed from V and 4 bases from J, the gap between germline ends came to 7 bases. CDR1 is LGHDT, CDR2 YNNKEL, per germline (reference sequence). In nucleotides, the CDR3 is TGTGCCAGCAGCCAAGATAGACAGTACGAGCAGTACTTC. Protein sequence: CASSQDRQYEQYF.

The rearrangement uses TRBV28 and TRBJ1-5, with D perhaps TRBD1 (5 bases). Germline CDR1 reads MDHEN; CDR2 reads SYDVKM. This CDR3 spans 15 amino acids. The V end lost 5 bases, the J end lost 4 bases, and 15 bases lay between the germline ends. CDR3 nucleotides: TGTGCCAGCAGTCCGTCGCAGGGAGGTAATCAGCCCCAGCATTTT. It is translated as CASSPSQGGNQPQHF. The full variable domain, its missing parts supplied by reference TRBV28 and TRBJ1-5, is DVKVTQSSRYLVKRTGEKVFLECVQDMDHENMFWYRQDPGLGLRLIYFSYDVKMKEKGDIPEGYSVSREKKERFSLILESASTNQTSMYLCASSPSQGGNQPQHFGDGTRLSIL.

V and J are TRBV27 and TRBJ2-7, with D perhaps matching TRBD2 (6 bases). Germline V gene sequence: CDR1 MNHEY, CDR2 SMNVEV (reference sequence). The CDR3 loop spans 16 amino acids. V was shortened by 3 bases and J by 0 bases, with 15 bases between the two germline ends. The CDR3 DNA reads TGTGCCAGCAGTTTTCTAGGAGGGGCGCCCTCCTACGAGCAGTACTTC. Translating it yields CASSFLGGAPSYEQYF.

The chain uses TRBV28 and TRBJ1-5; D might be TRBD1 (6 bases). This CDR3 contains 15 residues. Germline values: CDR1 MDHEN, CDR2 SYDVKM. Trimming left V 5 bases short and J 7 bases short, with 18 bases between. CDR3 DNA sequence: TGTGCCAGCAGTCCACCGGAGAGGGGGGGCCAGCCCCAGCATTTT. Protein sequence: CASSPPERGGQPQHF.